This T cell receptor (beta chain) was obtained from a study of cytomegalovirus exposure and HLA in healthy donors. Study summary: Earlier results showed roughly 120 million unique TCR beta sequences derived from about 179 million T cells. Study-wide results and caveats: Later analysis identified 16,951 TCR beta sequences associated with HLA alleles, using a false discovery rate threshold of 0.05. Reported findings show TCR beta sequences accurately forecast HLA-A and HLA-B alleles in most subjects.

The PCR ran on 60 Vbeta and 13 Jbeta primers. Profiling relied on immunoSEQ multiplex PCR, and the TCRdb table lists in-frame clones only, not all of them. The repertoire consists of under 200,000 clones, with roughly 70% occurring once and the leading ten covering about 5%. Comments on this clone: Its antigen is undetermined.

CDR3 length: 13 amino acids. The germline V gene encodes CDR1 SGDLS and CDR2 YYNGEE. V was clipped by 4 bases and J by 6 bases; unmatched bases: 4. The chain has TRBV9 and TRBJ2-4, with 7 bases that match TRBD1. The sample consisted of PBMCs. The sequence was obtained from a woman aged 18 to 35 in good health and CMV-seropositive. CDR3 residues: CASSPRQGNIQYF. For the CDR3, the DNA is TGTGCCAGCAGCCCTAGACAGGGAAACATTCAGTACTTC.